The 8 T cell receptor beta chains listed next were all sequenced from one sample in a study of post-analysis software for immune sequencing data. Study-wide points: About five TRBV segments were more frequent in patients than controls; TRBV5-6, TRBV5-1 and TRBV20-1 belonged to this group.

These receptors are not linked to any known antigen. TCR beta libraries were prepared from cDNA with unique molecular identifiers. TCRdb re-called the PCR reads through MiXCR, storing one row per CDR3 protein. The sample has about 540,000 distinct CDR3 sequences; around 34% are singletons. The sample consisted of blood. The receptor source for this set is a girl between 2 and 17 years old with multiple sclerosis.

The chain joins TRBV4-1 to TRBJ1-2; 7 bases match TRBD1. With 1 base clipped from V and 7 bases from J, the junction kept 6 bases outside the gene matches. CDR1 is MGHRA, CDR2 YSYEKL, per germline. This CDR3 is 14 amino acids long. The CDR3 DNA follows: TGCGCCAGCAGCCAAGGACAGGGCTTTGGTGGCTACACCTTC. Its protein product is CASSQGQGFGGYTF.

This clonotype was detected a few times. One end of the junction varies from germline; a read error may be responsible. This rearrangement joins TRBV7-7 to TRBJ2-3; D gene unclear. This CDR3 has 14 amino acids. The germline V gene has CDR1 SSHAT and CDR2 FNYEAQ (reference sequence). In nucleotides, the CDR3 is TGTGCCTGCAGCTTAGACAAAGGCACAGATACGCAGTATTTT. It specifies CACSLDKGTDTQYF.

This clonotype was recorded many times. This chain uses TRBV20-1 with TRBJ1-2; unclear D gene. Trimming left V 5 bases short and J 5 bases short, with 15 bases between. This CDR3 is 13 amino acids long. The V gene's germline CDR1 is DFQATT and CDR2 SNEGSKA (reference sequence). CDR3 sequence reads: CSAPVTSSYGYTF. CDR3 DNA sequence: TGCAGTGCTCCTGTGACCTCGAGTTATGGCTACACCTTC.

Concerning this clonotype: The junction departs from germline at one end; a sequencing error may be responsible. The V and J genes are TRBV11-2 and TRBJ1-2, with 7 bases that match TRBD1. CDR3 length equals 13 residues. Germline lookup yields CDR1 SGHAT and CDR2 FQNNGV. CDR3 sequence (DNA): TGTGCCAGCAGCATAGACAGGACAGGAGGCTACACCTTC. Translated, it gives CASSIDRTGGYTF.

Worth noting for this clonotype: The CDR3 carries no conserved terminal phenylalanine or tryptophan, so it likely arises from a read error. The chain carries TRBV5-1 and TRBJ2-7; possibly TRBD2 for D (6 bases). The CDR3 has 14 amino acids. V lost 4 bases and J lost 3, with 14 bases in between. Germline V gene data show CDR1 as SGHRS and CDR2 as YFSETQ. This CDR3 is CASSPDGGDYEQYL. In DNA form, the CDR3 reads TGCGCCAGCAGCCCGGACGGGGGTGACTACGAGCAGTACTTA.

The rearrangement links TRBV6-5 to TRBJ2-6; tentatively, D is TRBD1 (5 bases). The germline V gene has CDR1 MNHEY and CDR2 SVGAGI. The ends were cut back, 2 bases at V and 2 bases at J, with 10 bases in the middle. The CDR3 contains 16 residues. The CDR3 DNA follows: TGTGCCAGCAGTTACGTCCCAGGGCCTGGGGCCAACGTCCTGACTTTC. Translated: CASSYVPGPGANVLTF.

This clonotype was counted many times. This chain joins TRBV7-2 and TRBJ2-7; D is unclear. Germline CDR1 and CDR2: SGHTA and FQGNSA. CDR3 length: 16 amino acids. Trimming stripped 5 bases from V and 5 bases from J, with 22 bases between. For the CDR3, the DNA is TGTGCCAGCAGCCTGCCCGGAGACCCCGCGATCAACGAGCAGTACTTC. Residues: CASSLPGDPAINEQYF.

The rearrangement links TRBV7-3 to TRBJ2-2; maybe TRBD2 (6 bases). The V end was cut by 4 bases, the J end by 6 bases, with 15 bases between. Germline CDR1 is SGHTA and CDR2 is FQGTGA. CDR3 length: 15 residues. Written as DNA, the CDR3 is TGTGCCAGCAGCTGGAGGGGCGTTTCGGCCGGGGAGCTGTTTTTT. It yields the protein CASSWRGVSAGELFF. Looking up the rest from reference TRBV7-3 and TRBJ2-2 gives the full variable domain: GAGVSQTPSNKVTEKGKYVELRCDPISGHTALYWYRQSLGQGPEFLIYFQGTGAADDSGLPNDRFFAVRPEGSVSTLKIQRTERGDSAVYLCASSWRGVSAGELFFGEGSRLTVL.